Listed below are T cell receptor beta chains from one sample, sequenced in a study of T cells after yellow fever vaccination. TCRdb passed the 5' RACE reads through MiXCR, listing each CDR3 protein once. The sample carries a few hundred thousand distinct CDR3 sequences, about a sixth recorded once. Sequences were derived from PBMCs, sampled 4 to 5 days after the first yellow fever vaccination. The receptor set was obtained from a man aged 18-30 years who received the YFV17D yellow fever vaccine. Each CDR3 is given with its conserved first and last residue. A D gene is named only where the DNA matches it firmly. Clone size is stated in some rows and not others, as once, few, many or a class when expanded.

CDR3 length	V gene	D gene	clone size	J gene	CDR3 protein	CDR3 DNA
13	TRBV7-2	-	many	TRBJ2-3	CASSPDQIDTQYF	TGTGCCAGCAGCCCAGACCAGATAGATACGCAGTATTTT
15	TRBV27	-	few	TRBJ1-2	CASSHSPRGQSGYTF	TGTGCCAGCAGTCACAGCCCCCGGGGACAAAGTGGCTACACCTTC
10	TRBV29-1	-	few	TRBJ2-3	CSAEGDTQYF	TGCAGCGCCGAAGGAGATACGCAGTATTTT
15	TRBV20-1	-	few	TRBJ2-2	CSATRSGANTGELFF	TGCAGTGCTACTCGATCGGGGGCGAACACCGGGGAGCTGTTTTTT
15	TRBV5-1	-	few	TRBJ1-6	CASSFAGDHNSPLHF	TGCGCCAGCAGCTTCGCAGGGGATCATAATTCACCCCTCCACTTT
14	TRBV5-1	-	-	TRBJ1-2	CASSKEGQIYGYTF	TGCGCCAGCAGCAAGGAAGGACAGATCTATGGCTACACCTTC
14	TRBV7-2	-	few	TRBJ1-6	CASSVVARNSPLHF	TGTGCCAGCAGCGTAGTGGCCCGGAATTCACCCCTCCACTTT
13	TRBV10-3	TRBD2	many	TRBJ2-7	CATHGGETYEQYF	TGTGCCACCCACGGGGGGGAGACCTACGAGCAGTACTTC
16	TRBV5-1	TRBD2	-	TRBJ2-7	CASSSGQGLVDYEQYF	TGCGCCAGCAGTTCGGGGCAGGGACTAGTCGACTACGAGCAGTACTTC
19	TRBV11-2	-	-	TRBJ2-7	CASSLRPVTFRRLDYEQYF	TGTGCCAGCAGCTTACGACCGGTTACCTTCAGACGGTTAGACTACGAGCAGTACTTC
15	TRBV3-1	-	-	TRBJ1-3	CASANTGSSRNTIYF	TGTGCCAGCGCCAATACCGGGTCTTCACGGAACACCATATATTTT